This T cell receptor (beta chain) was captured in a study of blood T cell repertoires in COVID-19. About the research overall: The United States, Italy and Spain provided the acute and convalescent COVID-19 samples. Sources were T cells, B-cell-depleted T cells, or PBMCs; the material itself was cDNA or gDNA.

Study processing details: The authors estimated nucleated cell counts from reference gene primer amplification. Some clones are missing from TCRdb's copy, which holds only in-frame ones; the method was immunoSEQ multiplex PCR. From that table come the V and J calls and clone size; the DNA was used to work out D and trimming. The sample shows 150,000 or so clones, 80% to 90% of them seen only once. The sample was peripheral blood. The sequence derives from a man aged 55-75 years with acute or convalescent COVID-19.

The CDR3, as DNA: TGTGCCAGCAGCGCAGGGGAAGGGTATGGCTACACCTTC. It is translated as CASSAGEGYGYTF. The gene calls are TRBV12-3 or TRBV12-4 and TRBJ1-2; weak D call: TRBD1 (6 bases). The CDR3 length is 13 residues. Trimming shortened V by 6 bases and J by 5 bases, and 13 bases separated the two germline ends.